The source of this T cell receptor (beta chain) is a study of cytomegalovirus exposure and HLA in healthy donors. The CDR3 totals 14 residues. Trimming stripped 0 bases from V and 2 bases from J, with 8 bases between. Germline assignment: CDR1 SGDLS and CDR2 YYNGEE. A multiplex PCR was run with 60 Vbeta primers and 13 Jbeta primers. The data were produced by immunoSEQ multiplex PCR, yet TCRdb's version contains in-frame clones alone and is incomplete. The profile shows some 120,000 clones, around 70% of them singletons. The TCR sequence derives from a man aged 30-40 years in good health and CMV-seropositive. Sequencing input: PBMCs. This sequence joins TRBV9 and TRBJ1-1; D is possibly TRBD1 (6 bases). CDR3 region: CASSVEGVNTEAFF. CDR3 nucleotide sequence: TGTGCCAGCAGCGTAGAGGGGGTAAACACTGAAGCTTTCTTT.